The T cell receptor (beta chain) under discussion was sequenced for a study of cytomegalovirus exposure and HLA in healthy donors. Use of 60 Vbeta and 13 Jbeta primers characterized the PCR. Generated by immunoSEQ multiplex PCR, the TCRdb table keeps only in-frame clones and is missing some. In the table there are 100,000 to 150,000 clones, roughly 77% of which are singletons. Study-level findings and limits: Most TCR beta V segments were productive about 87% or about 30% of the time in an earlier analysis.

From germline, CDR1 is SGHDT and CDR2 YYEEEE. V lost 1 base and J lost 2, with 12 bases in between. There are 15 residues in the CDR3. This clone appeared a single time. Its antigen remains unknown. Sequencing used PBMCs. The sequence was collected from a man between 18 and 29 years old in good health and CMV-seronegative. The J gene is TRBJ1-2, the V gene TRBV5-6; D is undetermined. The CDR3 reads CASSLSGYKNYGYTF. CDR3 DNA: TGTGCCAGCAGCTTGTCGGGGTATAAGAACTATGGCTACACCTTC.